A selection of T cell receptor beta chains follows, all from one sample in a study of PD-L1 blockade in urothelial cancer. Sequencing used immunoSEQ multiplex PCR; TCRdb keeps in-frame clones, though not all of them. The table has 120,000 or so clones, around 88% seen once. The specimen comprised PBMCs, sampled around atezolizumab (anti-PD-L1) treatment. Receptor source: a man aged 50 or older with urothelial cancer. Both conserved end residues are part of each CDR3. D genes are given only for firm matches. Where a row states a size, it is once, few, many or the class of an expanded clone; other rows omit it.

13,NA,TRBJ1-1,TRBV27,NA,CASSDRANTEAFF,TGTGCCAGCAGTGACAGAGCGAACACTGAAGCTTTCTTT
12,NA,TRBJ1-2,TRBV10-3,few,CAINGANYGYTF,TGTGCCATCAACGGAGCTAACTATGGCTACACCTTC
14,NA,TRBJ2-7,TRBV19,NA,CASSIMDTPREQYF,TGTGCCAGTAGTATCATGGACACCCCGAGAGAGCAGTACTTC
13,NA,TRBJ2-5,TRBV10-1,NA,CASARRDQETQYF,TGCGCCAGCGCCAGGCGAGATCAAGAGACCCAGTACTTC
14,NA,TRBJ1-5,TRBV5-6,NA,CASSLKQAVQPQHF,TGTGCCAGCAGCTTGAAACAGGCGGTACAGCCCCAGCATTTT
14,TRBD1,TRBJ2-7,TRBV15,NA,CATSRDRVNYEQYF,TGTGCCACCAGCAGGGACAGGGTGAACTACGAGCAGTACTTC
13,NA,TRBJ2-7,TRBV7-2,once,CASSLDSPDRQYF,TGTGCCAGCAGCTTAGATAGTCCGGACAGACAGTACTTC
15,NA,TRBJ2-7,TRBV6-1,NA,CASSEAGAGFDEQYF,TGTGCCAGCAGTGAAGCAGGGGCAGGGTTCGACGAGCAGTACTTC
15,NA,TRBJ1-2,TRBV21-1,NA,CASSKSTGDNYGYTF,TGTGCCAGCAGCAAGAGTACAGGGGATAACTATGGCTACACCTTC
14,NA,TRBJ1-2,TRBV19,NA,CASSIGDTDYGYTF,TGTGCCAGTAGTATCGGGGACACTGACTATGGCTACACCTTC
16,TRBD2,TRBJ2-1,TRBV19,NA,CASVSLAGGSNNEQFF,TGTGCCAGTGTTTCACTAGCGGGAGGTTCAAACAATGAGCAGTTCTTC
15,NA,TRBJ2-7,TRBV28,NA,CASSSSGVGSYEQYF,TGTGCCAGCAGCAGTAGCGGTGTAGGCTCCTACGAGCAGTACTTC
15,TRBD2,TRBJ2-1,TRBV4-2,NA,CASSQELAGYNEQFF,TGTGCCAGCAGCCAAGAACTAGCGGGATACAATGAGCAGTTCTTC
15,TRBD1,TRBJ1-1,TRBV7-9,NA,CASSDPGQSEPEAFF,TGTGCCAGCAGCGACCCGGGACAGTCGGAGCCTGAAGCTTTCTTT
13,NA,TRBJ2-1,TRBV25-1,NA,CASQRAINNEQFF,TGTGCCAGCCAGCGGGCCATAAACAATGAGCAGTTCTTC
13,NA,TRBJ1-5,TRBV2,NA,CAAGTYSNQPQHF,TGTGCCGCCGGGACATATAGCAATCAGCCCCAGCATTTT
14,NA,TRBJ1-2,TRBV2,NA,CASHSDRRYYGYTF,TGTGCCAGCCACTCAGACAGACGTTACTATGGCTACACCTTC
12,NA,TRBJ2-7,TRBV7-9,once,CASSLAGGEQYF,TGTGCCAGCAGCTTAGCGGGGGGAGAGCAGTACTTC
16,NA,TRBJ1-3,TRBV7-6,NA,CASSQTARFSGNTIYF,TGTGCCAGCAGCCAAACTGCGAGATTCTCTGGAAACACCATATATTTT
13,NA,TRBJ1-1,TRBV6-5,NA,CASSYLAGTEAFF,TGTGCCAGCAGTTACTTGGCGGGCACTGAAGCTTTCTTT
14,NA,TRBJ2-1,TRBV18,NA,CASSEGSSYNEQFF,TGTGCCAGCTCCGAGGGAAGCTCCTACAATGAGCAGTTCTTC
15,TRBD1,TRBJ2-6,TRBV19,NA,CASSINRGGANVLTF,TGTGCCAGTAGTATCAACAGGGGTGGGGCCAACGTCCTGACTTTC
15,TRBD1,TRBJ2-5,TRBV28,NA,CASSLTGQGKETQYF,TGTGCCAGCAGCCTTACAGGACAGGGGAAAGAGACCCAGTACTTC
16,NA,TRBJ2-7,TRBV15,once,CATSSDISGASYEQYF,TGTGCCACCAGCAGCGACATTTCGGGAGCCTCCTACGAGCAGTACTTC
13,TRBD1,TRBJ2-7,TRBV29-1,NA,CSTTGTGRNEQYF,TGCAGCACAACCGGGACAGGGAGGAACGAGCAGTACTTC
16,TRBD2,TRBJ2-2,TRBV28,NA,CASSIAGTSGTGELFF,TGTGCCAGCAGTATCGCCGGGACTAGCGGGACCGGGGAGCTGTTTTTT
15,TRBD2,TRBJ2-2,TRBV7-2,NA,CASSLGGTNTGELFF,TGTGCCAGCAGCTTGGGGGGGACGAACACCGGGGAGCTGTTTTTT
14,NA,TRBJ2-2,TRBV19,NA,CASSPLVGTGELFF,TGTGCCAGTAGTCCTCTAGTAGGCACCGGGGAGCTGTTTTTT
13,NA,TRBJ2-3,TRBV9,NA,CASSVGGTDTQYF,TGTGCCAGCAGCGTAGGAGGCACAGATACGCAGTATTTT
13,NA,TRBJ2-4,TRBV5-1,once,CASSLDIKNIQYF,TGCGCCAGCAGCTTGGACATCAAAAACATTCAGTACTTC
16,TRBD2,TRBJ2-1,TRBV4-2,NA,CASSPIAGLGENEQFF,TGTGCCAGCAGCCCAATAGCGGGACTTGGAGAAAATGAGCAGTTCTTC
14,NA,TRBJ2-1,TRBV7-9,NA,CASSLAGGANEQFF,TGTGCCAGCAGCTTAGCGGGGGGGGCGAATGAGCAGTTCTTC
16,NA,TRBJ1-1,TRBV15,few,CATSRDPQRRDTEAFF,TGTGCCACCAGCAGAGATCCCCAGAGGCGGGACACTGAAGCTTTCTTT
15,NA,TRBJ1-6,TRBV27,NA,CASSLGSPGRSPLHF,TGTGCCAGCAGTCTCGGGTCCCCAGGGAGGTCACCCCTCCACTTT
12,NA,TRBJ1-1,TRBV7-9,NA,CASHRVGTEAFF,TGTGCCAGCCACAGGGTAGGGACTGAAGCTTTCTTT
15,TRBD2,TRBJ2-7,TRBV5-4,NA,CASSLGSGEGYEQYF,TGTGCCAGCAGCTTGGGGAGCGGGGAGGGCTACGAGCAGTACTTC
15,NA,TRBJ2-1,TRBV27,once,CASSLGAEVGGEQFF,TGTGCCAGCAGTTTAGGGGCTGAGGTGGGGGGTGAGCAGTTCTTC